This TCR beta chain was profiled in a study of tumor-infiltrating lymphocytes in primary liver carcinoma. Looking at the study overall: Samples produced roughly 3.65 to 7.5 million productive TCRbeta reads, comparable across tissue types. The study, taken as a whole, reports: Tumor specimens were characterized by a significantly higher top-250-clone fraction than blood (p = 0.039). Pairs comparing tumor with adjacent tissue or blood overlapped less than pairs drawn from tumor regions.

The authors took blood RNA from unsorted whole blood and also extracted germline DNA. On this clonotype: The antigen is unknown. A much bigger clone sits one base away, suggesting this may be a read error.

The CDR3 length is 13 residues. J lost 8 bases, V lost 5 bases, and 6 bases had no gene match. From about 530 ng total RNA, TCR beta cDNA was generated with a primer in the constant region. Researchers made the TCR beta libraries by running three nested multiplex PCR rounds with slightly modified ARM-PCR. TRBV1-TRBV30 forward primers paired with a C-beta reverse primer were used in the first two PCR rounds, which ran approximately 11 cycles each. TCRdb reprocessed the multiplex PCR reads via MiXCR and lists one record per CDR3 protein. Here the sample spans 310,000 or so distinct CDR3 sequences, nearly 60% being singletons.

V is TRBV12-3 or TRBV12-4 and J is TRBJ2-1; 7 nucleotides match TRBD1. The sample comprised peripheral blood. This sequence was found in a woman under 40 with primary liver carcinoma and hepatitis B virus infection. The chain's CDR3 is CASSQTGWDEQFF. The CDR3 coding sequence is TGTGCCAGCAGTCAGACAGGGTGGGATGAGCAGTTCTTC.